The 26 T cell receptor beta chains below were found in one sample sequenced in a study of blood T cell repertoires in COVID-19. Sequencing was performed with immunoSEQ multiplex PCR; in TCRdb, only in-frame clones are kept and a portion is missing. The sample records just over 300,000 clones, 87% being singletons. Sequenced: peripheral blood. All receptors derive from a young man with active or convalescent COVID-19.

This rearrangement joins TRBV7-9 to TRBJ1-2; possibly TRBD1 for D (5 bases). Germline assignment: CDR1 SEHNR and CDR2 FQNEAQ (reference sequence). The V gene lost 5 bases and the J gene lost 8 bases, with 15 bases spanning the gap. This CDR3 has 13 residues. DNA of the CDR3: TGTGCCAGCAGCCTCTCGGCAGGGCAGGGCTACACCTTC. Translating it yields CASSLSAGQGYTF.

The chain is built from TRBV15 and TRBJ1-6; tentatively, D is TRBD1 (5 bases). Germline V CDR1 and CDR2: LNHNV, YYDKDF (reference sequence). V was cut by 1 base and J by 12 bases, with 16 bases left in between. CDR3 length: 15 amino acids. CDR3 nucleotides: TGTGCCACCAGCAGAGGTGGGGGGAGCCTAGGACCCCTCCACTTT. It encodes CATSRGGGSLGPLHF.

The gene calls are TRBV7-2 and TRBJ2-7; 7 bases align to TRBD1. Germline loops: CDR1 SGHTA, CDR2 FQGNSA. This CDR3 has 13 residues. The junction had 6 bases not matched to a gene; V was cut back by 5 bases and J by 5 bases. The CDR3: CASSIGQVHEQYF. The DNA of the CDR3 is TGTGCCAGCAGCATAGGACAGGTCCACGAGCAGTACTTC.

The V call is TRBV28, the J call TRBJ2-4, with D hard to call. V was shortened by 3 bases and J by 0 bases, with 6 bases between the two germline ends. This CDR3 is 14 amino acids long. Germline V gene sequence: CDR1 MDHEN, CDR2 SYDVKM. CDR3 amino acids: CASSLELAKNIQYF. The CDR3 DNA sequence: TGTGCCAGCAGTTTGGAGTTAGCCAAAAACATTCAGTACTTC.

The chain links TRBV4-3 to TRBJ1-6; D unclear. The CDR3 extends over 15 amino acids. Trimming left V 4 bases short and J 7 bases short, with 14 bases between. Germline values: CDR1 LGHNA, CDR2 YSLEER. The CDR3 DNA reads as TGCGCCAGCAGCCGAAACCGGGAGGACAATTCACCCCTCCACTTT. Translated, it gives CASSRNREDNSPLHF.

J is TRBJ1-1 and V is TRBV3-1 (or the pseudogene TRBV3-2); TRBD1 matches 8 bases. Germline V CDR1 and CDR2: LGHDT, YNNKEL (reference sequence). J gave up 3 bases and V 3 bases, and 6 bases lay outside the gene matches. CDR3 length: 15 residues. The CDR3 spells CASSHTGQGDTEAFF. Written as DNA, the CDR3 is TGTGCCAGCAGCCATACTGGACAGGGCGACACTGAAGCTTTCTTT.

This clone turned up a few times. V is TRBV4-1 and J is TRBJ1-2, with 8 bases identical to TRBD1. The CDR3 consists of 14 residues. CDR1 MGHRA and CDR2 YSYEKL come from the germline V gene. J was trimmed by 13 bases and V by 3 bases; bases with no gene match: 13. This chain's CDR3 is CASSQKFGTGETTF. In DNA, the CDR3 is TGCGCCAGCAGCCAGAAGTTTGGGACAGGCGAAACCACCTTC.

V usage is TRBV4-1 and J usage is TRBJ1-4, with 7 nucleotides matching TRBD1. The CDR3 runs to 17 residues. With V trimmed by 0 bases and J by 6 bases, 10 bases remained unmatched. Germline V gene data show CDR1 as MGHRA and CDR2 as YSYEKL. For the CDR3, the DNA is TGCGCCAGCAGCCAAGATTGGCAGGGGGGAATGGATGAAAAACTGTTTTTT. This sequence encodes CASSQDWQGGMDEKLFF.

V usage is TRBV21-1 and J usage is TRBJ1-5; the D call of TRBD1 is as the table states it, not checked on the DNA. TRBV21-1 is deemed a pseudogene. CDR3 size: 17 residues. The CDR3 loop is CASSSLQGRFSNQPQHF. The CDR3 coding sequence is TGTGCCAGCAGCAGCCTCCAGGGAAGGTTTTCTAATCAGCCCCAGCATTTT.

This clone was observed once. The chain employs TRBV6-2 or TRBV6-3 and TRBJ2-1, with D maybe TRBD2 (6 bases). With 5 bases removed from V and 3 bases from J, the gap between germline ends came to 11 bases. Germline V gene data show CDR1 as MNHEY and CDR2 as SVGEGT. The CDR3 is 14 amino acids. The CDR3 DNA sequence: TGTGCCAGCAGTGTGCTAGCGAACTACAATGAGCAGTTCTTC. Protein product: CASSVLANYNEQFF.

The chain carries TRBV7-9 and TRBJ2-7, with TRBD1 identical over 9 bases. The CDR3 extends over 14 amino acids. The V and J ends lost 5 bases and 4 bases, in that order; junction bases with no gene match: 6. Germline-derived CDR1 and CDR2 are SEHNR and FQNEAQ (reference sequence). CDR3 in amino acids: CASSVGQGLYEQYF. The CDR3 nucleotides are TGTGCCAGCAGCGTGGGACAGGGCCTATACGAGCAGTACTTC.

This chain joins TRBV11-2 and TRBJ1-3; D is unclear. This CDR3 region has 13 residues. V was pared by 4 bases and J by 0 bases, with 4 bases between. CDR1 is SGHAT, CDR2 FQNNGV, per germline. In DNA form, the CDR3 reads TGTGCCAGCAGCTCCTCCTCTGGAAACACCATATATTTT. The encoded protein is CASSSSSGNTIYF.

The CDR3 DNA reads TGTGCCAGCAGCGATCGGGACAGACAATTCCGGTATGGCTACACCTTC. It is translated as CASSDRDRQFRYGYTF. This chain connects TRBV7-9 to TRBJ1-2; 7 nucleotides match TRBD1. Germline CDR1 and CDR2: SEHNR and FQNEAQ (reference sequence). V was pared by 5 bases and J by 5 bases, with 14 bases of the junction left unmatched. CDR3 length equals 16 residues.

The CDR3 nucleotides read TGTGCCACCAGCGAACGACAGGGAGATAATTCACCCCTCCACTTT. It specifies CATSERQGDNSPLHF. The rearrangement joins TRBV15 to TRBJ1-6, with 7 bases identical to TRBD1. Germline CDR1 reads LNHNV; CDR2 reads YYDKDF (reference sequence). CDR3 length: 15 amino acids. The J segment lost 5 bases and the V segment lost 5 bases, leaving 6 bases of the junction unmatched.

This clone has just a few counts. The V and J genes are TRBV28 and TRBJ1-5; no clear D. The germline V gene has CDR1 MDHEN and CDR2 SYDVKM. V was trimmed by 3 bases and J by 5 bases, leaving 11 bases between them. The length of the CDR3 is 14 residues. In DNA form, the CDR3 reads TGTGCCAGCAGTTTTACGGAGATAGATCAGCCCCAGCATTTT. Protein sequence: CASSFTEIDQPQHF.

This clone was found once. V and J are TRBV27 and TRBJ1-1; no firm D call. Deletions cut 3 bases from V and 7 bases from J, with 12 bases between. Germline CDR1 reads MNHEY; CDR2 reads SMNVEV (reference sequence). The CDR3 is made up of 13 amino acids. CDR3 loop: CASSFDSGVEAFF. Written as DNA, the CDR3 is TGTGCCAGCAGTTTTGATTCCGGAGTTGAAGCTTTCTTT.

This clone was detected once. This rearrangement joins TRBV6-2 or TRBV6-3 to TRBJ2-1; 7 bases fit TRBD2. The CDR3 runs to 15 residues. Germline V lookup: CDR1 MNHEY, CDR2 SVGEGT. V lost 6 bases to trimming and J lost 2 bases; unmatched junction nucleotides: 7. CDR3 region: CASSPRGGPYNEQFF. CDR3 in DNA: TGTGCCAGCAGCCCCCGCGGGGGTCCCTACAATGAGCAGTTCTTC.

The V call is TRBV5-1, the J call TRBJ2-7, with D possibly matching TRBD1 (6 bases). Germline V gene lookup returns CDR1 SGHRS and CDR2 YFSETQ. The CDR3 runs to 14 residues. Trimming cost V 4 bases and J 0 bases, with 11 bases left between them. The CDR3 sequence is CASSQTGSSYEQYF. As DNA, the CDR3 is TGCGCCAGCAGCCAAACAGGGAGCTCCTACGAGCAGTACTTC.

This chain uses TRBV7-2 with TRBJ2-3; D call uncertain. The V and J ends lost 5 bases and 5 bases respectively, with 14 bases between them. From germline, CDR1 is SGHTA and CDR2 FQGNSA. This CDR3 is built from 14 residues. In DNA form, the CDR3 reads TGTGCCAGCAGCCCCCAGCCGGGTTTAGATACGCAGTATTTT. Translating gives CASSPQPGLDTQYF. The variable domain in full, with the rest retrieved from reference TRBV7-2 and TRBJ2-3, is GAGVSQSPSNKVTEKGKDVELRCDPISGHTALYWYRQSLGQGLEFLIYFQGNSAPDKSGLPSDRFSAERTGGSVSTLTIQRTQQEDSAVYLCASSPQPGLDTQYFGPGTRLTVL.

This sequence joins TRBV10-2 and TRBJ1-5; 7 nucleotides align to TRBD1. This CDR3 has 13 residues. With V trimmed by 5 bases and J by 5 bases, 3 bases remained unmatched. Germline-derived CDR1 and CDR2 are WSHSY and SAAADI. The CDR3 here is CASSSQGYQPQHF. CDR3 nucleotide sequence: TGCGCCAGCAGTTCACAGGGGTATCAGCCCCAGCATTTT.

The chain has TRBV27 and TRBJ2-1, with 9 bases identical to TRBD2. The CDR3 is 15 residues long. J gave up 6 bases and V 6 bases, and 9 bases lay outside the gene matches. Germline V gene lookup returns CDR1 MNHEY and CDR2 SMNVEV (reference sequence). The CDR3, as DNA: TGTGCCAGCAGCCGAGGATGGCGGGAGGGCAATGAGCAGTTCTTC. This codes for CASSRGWREGNEQFF.

J is TRBJ1-2 and V is TRBV19, with unresolved D. The CDR3 is 14 residues long. Germline values: CDR1 LNHDA, CDR2 SQIVND (reference sequence). Between the trimmed V and J ends, which lost 7 bases and 6 bases, there was a span of 18 bases. The CDR3 nucleotides are TGTGCCAGTACCCTGCGAGGGCACACCGATGGCTACACCTTC. It translates to CASTLRGHTDGYTF. Filled out from reference TRBV19 and TRBJ1-2, the complete variable domain reads DGGITQSPKYLFRKEGQNVTLSCEQNLNHDAMYWYRQDPGQGLRLIYYSQIVNDFQKGDIAEGYSVSREKKESFPLTVTSAQKNPTAFYLCASTLRGHTDGYTFGSGTRLTVV.

V is TRBV6-5 and J is TRBJ1-5; TRBD1 agrees at 8 bases. The V gene's germline CDR1 is MNHEY and CDR2 SVGAGI. This CDR3 has 16 amino acids. V trimming: 0 bases; J trimming: 7 bases; junction bases outside the gene matches: 8. The CDR3 DNA reads as TGTGCCAGCAGTTACTCTTCAGGGGGCGCAGAACAGCCCCAGCATTTT. Translating it yields CASSYSSGGAEQPQHF.

V and J are TRBV5-1 and TRBJ2-4; D not certain. V was clipped by 1 base and J by 0 bases, with 8 bases between them. CDR3 length: 15 amino acids. From germline, CDR1 is SGHRS and CDR2 YFSETQ. CDR3 nucleotides: TGCGCCAGCAGCTTGCCCGACTTAGCCAAAAACATTCAGTACTTC. Translated, it gives CASSLPDLAKNIQYF.

The chain has TRBV29-1 and TRBJ2-1, with a possible D match to TRBD2 (6 bases). Germline V gene lookup returns CDR1 SQVTM and CDR2 ANQGSEA. The CDR3 contains 12 residues. Trimming stripped 4 bases from V and 7 bases from J, with 11 bases between. CDR3: CSVGSGVNEQFF. The CDR3 DNA reads TGCAGCGTTGGGTCGGGGGTAAATGAGCAGTTCTTC.

V gene TRBV5-1 combines with J gene TRBJ1-1; 8 nucleotides agree with TRBD1. V lost 7 bases, J lost 5 bases, and 10 bases stayed unmatched. Looked up from germline, CDR1 is SGHRS and CDR2 is YFSETQ. CDR3 size: 14 residues. The CDR3 sequence: CASGGNRGSTEAFF. Here the CDR3 DNA reads TGCGCCAGCGGGGGAAACAGGGGGAGTACTGAAGCTTTCTTT.